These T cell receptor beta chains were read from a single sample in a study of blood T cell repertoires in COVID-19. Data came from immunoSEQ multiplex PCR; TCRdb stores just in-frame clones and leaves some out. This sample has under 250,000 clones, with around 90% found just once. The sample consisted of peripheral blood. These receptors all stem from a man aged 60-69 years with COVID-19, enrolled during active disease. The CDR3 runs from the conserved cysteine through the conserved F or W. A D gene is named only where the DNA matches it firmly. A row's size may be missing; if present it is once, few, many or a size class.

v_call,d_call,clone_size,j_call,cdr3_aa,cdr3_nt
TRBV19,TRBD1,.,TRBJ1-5,CASSLTGGAQPQHF,TGTGCCAGTAGTTTGACAGGGGGTGCTCAGCCCCAGCATTTT
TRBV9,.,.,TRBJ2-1,CASSVAPMDNNEQFF,TGTGCCAGCAGCGTAGCCCCAATGGACAATAATGAGCAGTTCTTC
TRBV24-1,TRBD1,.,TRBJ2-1,CATSEGGTGGGNEQFF,TGTGCCACCAGTGAAGGGGGGACAGGAGGTGGCAATGAGCAGTTCTTC
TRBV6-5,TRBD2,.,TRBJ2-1,CASRHLAGASNEQFF,TGTGCCAGCAGGCACCTAGCGGGAGCTAGCAATGAGCAGTTCTTC
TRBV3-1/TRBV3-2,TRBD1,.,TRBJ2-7,CASSNSGTGGYEQYF,TGTGCCAGCAGCAATTCCGGGACAGGGGGCTACGAGCAGTACTTC
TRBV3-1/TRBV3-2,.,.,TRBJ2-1,CASSQEGGQFDRNEQFF,TGTGCCAGCAGCCAAGAAGGAGGACAGTTCGACCGCAATGAGCAGTTCTTC
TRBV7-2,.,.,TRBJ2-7,CASSLIAPTSHEQYF,TGTGCCAGCAGCTTAATAGCTCCTACTTCCCACGAGCAGTACTTC
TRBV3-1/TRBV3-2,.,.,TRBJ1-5,CASSQGYGSGQPQHF,TGTGCCAGCAGCCAAGGGTACGGGTCGGGACAGCCCCAGCATTTT
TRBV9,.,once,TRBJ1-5,CASSPRWGSDQPQHF,TGTGCCAGCAGCCCCCGCTGGGGCTCGGATCAGCCCCAGCATTTT
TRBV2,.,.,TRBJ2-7,CASSFRESLYF,TGTGCCAGCAGTTTCCGGGAAAGTCTGTACTTC
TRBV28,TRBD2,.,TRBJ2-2,CASSLLRTSGRNGELFF,TGTGCCAGCAGTTTACTTAGGACTAGCGGGAGAAACGGGGAGCTGTTTTTT
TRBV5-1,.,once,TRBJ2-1,CASRREDNEQFF,TGCGCCAGCCGCCGAGAGGATAATGAGCAGTTCTTC
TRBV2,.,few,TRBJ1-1,CASSVLPGNTEAFF,TGTGCCAGCAGTGTTTTGCCGGGGAACACTGAAGCTTTCTTT
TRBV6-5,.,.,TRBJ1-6,CASSPQGRSPLHF,TGTGCCAGCAGTCCACAGGGAAGGTCACCCCTCCACTTT
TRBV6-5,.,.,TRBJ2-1,CASKIGGAYNEQFF,TGTGCCAGCAAAATCGGGGGAGCCTACAATGAGCAGTTCTTC
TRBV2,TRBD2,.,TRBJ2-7,CASNQLAAITYEQYF,TGTGCCAGCAATCAGCTAGCGGCTATTACCTACGAGCAGTACTTC
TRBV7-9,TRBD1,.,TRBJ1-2,CASSRGQNYGYTF,TGTGCCAGCAGCCGGGGACAGAACTATGGCTACACCTTC
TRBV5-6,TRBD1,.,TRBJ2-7,CASSNRDRNFYEQYF,TGTGCCAGCAGCAACCGGGACAGGAACTTCTACGAGCAGTACTTC
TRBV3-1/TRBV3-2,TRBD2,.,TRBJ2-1,CASSPSGGGHNEQFF,TGTGCCAGCAGTCCTAGCGGGGGGGGACACAATGAGCAGTTCTTC
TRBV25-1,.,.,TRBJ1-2,CASSESGRGGGYTF,TGTGCCAGCAGTGAATCGGGCAGGGGAGGGGGCTACACCTTC
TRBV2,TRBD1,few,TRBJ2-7,CASRYLGQATEQYF,TGTGCCAGCAGGTACCTGGGACAGGCAACCGAGCAGTACTTC
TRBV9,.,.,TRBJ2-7,CASSVDHRTLGGREQYF,TGTGCCAGCAGCGTAGACCATAGGACGTTGGGGGGGCGCGAGCAGTACTTC
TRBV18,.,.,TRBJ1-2,CASSRPIYGYTF,TGTGCCAGCTCACGGCCAATCTATGGCTACACCTTC
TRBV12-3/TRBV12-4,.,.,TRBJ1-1,CASSFSGQGEAFF,TGTGCCAGCAGTTTCTCCGGGCAGGGTGAAGCTTTCTTT
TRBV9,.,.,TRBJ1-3,CASSVGGPVYF,TGTGCCAGCAGCGTAGGCGGGCCCGTCTATTTT
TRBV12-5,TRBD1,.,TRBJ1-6,CASGLGQGRHNSPLHF,TGTGCTAGTGGCCTTGGACAGGGGCGACATAATTCACCCCTCCACTTT
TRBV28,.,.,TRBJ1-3,CASSFRTSGNTIYF,TGTGCCAGCAGTTTCCGGACTTCTGGAAACACCATATATTTT
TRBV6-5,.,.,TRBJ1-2,CASSSSETGFYGYTF,TGTGCCAGCAGTTCATCCGAGACAGGATTCTATGGCTACACCTTC
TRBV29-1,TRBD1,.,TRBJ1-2,CSVMDRGGGYTF,TGCAGCGTGATGGACAGGGGAGGAGGCTACACCTTC
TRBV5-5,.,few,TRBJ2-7,CASNYLAEREYF,TGTGCCAGTAACTACTTGGCCGAGCGTGAGTACTTC
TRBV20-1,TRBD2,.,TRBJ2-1,CSASSGINNEQFF,TGCAGTGCTAGTAGCGGGATTAACAATGAGCAGTTCTTC
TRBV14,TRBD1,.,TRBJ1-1,CASSQQGQGIAFF,TGTGCCAGCAGCCAACAAGGACAGGGCATAGCTTTCTTT
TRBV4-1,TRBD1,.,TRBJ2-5,CASSPTGVTQYF,TGCGCCAGCAGCCCTACAGGGGTGACCCAGTACTTC
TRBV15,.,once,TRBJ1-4,CATSSPDLNEKLFF,TGTGCCACCAGCAGCCCAGACTTAAATGAAAAACTGTTTTTT
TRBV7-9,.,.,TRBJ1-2,CASSSTIKEDSERHYGYTF,TGTGCCAGCAGCTCCACGATCAAGGAAGACAGCGAAAGGCACTATGGCTACACCTTC
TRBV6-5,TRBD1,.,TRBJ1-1,CASRKGARNTEAFF,TGTGCCAGCAGGAAGGGGGCGAGGAACACTGAAGCTTTCTTT
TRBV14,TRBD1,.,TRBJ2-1,CASSAGTASYNEQFF,TGTGCCAGCAGTGCCGGGACAGCCTCCTACAATGAGCAGTTCTTC